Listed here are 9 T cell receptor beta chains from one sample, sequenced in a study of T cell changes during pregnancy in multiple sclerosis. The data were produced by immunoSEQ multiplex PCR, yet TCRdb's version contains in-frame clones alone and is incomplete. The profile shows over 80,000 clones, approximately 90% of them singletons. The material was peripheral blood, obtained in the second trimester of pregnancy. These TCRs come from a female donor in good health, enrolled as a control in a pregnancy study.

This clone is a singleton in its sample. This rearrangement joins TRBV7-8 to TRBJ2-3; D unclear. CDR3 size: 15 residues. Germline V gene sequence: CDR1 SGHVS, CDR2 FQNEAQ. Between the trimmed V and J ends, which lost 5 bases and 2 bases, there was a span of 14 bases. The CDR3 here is CASSPRGSLTDTQYF. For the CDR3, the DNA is TGTGCCAGCAGCCCCCGAGGCAGCCTCACAGATACGCAGTATTTT. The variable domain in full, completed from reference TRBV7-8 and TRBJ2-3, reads GAGVSQSPRYKVAKRGQDVALRCDPISGHVSLFWYQQALGQGPEFLTYFQNEAQLDKSGLPSDRFFAERPEGSVSTLKIQRTQQEDSAVYLCASSPRGSLTDTQYFGPGTRLTVL.

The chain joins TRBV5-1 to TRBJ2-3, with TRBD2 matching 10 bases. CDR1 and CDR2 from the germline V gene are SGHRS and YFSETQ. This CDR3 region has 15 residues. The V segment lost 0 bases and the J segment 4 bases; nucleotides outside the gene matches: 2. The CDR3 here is CASSLGTSGADTQYF. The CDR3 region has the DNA TGCGCCAGCAGCTTGGGGACTAGCGGCGCAGATACGCAGTATTTT.

The CDR3, as DNA: TGTGCCAGCAGTCGGGACAGGGCAAGCAATCAGCCCCAGCATTTT. This sequence encodes CASSRDRASNQPQHF. The rearrangement uses TRBV7-9 and TRBJ1-5; TRBD1 matches 9 bases. Germline loops: CDR1 SEHNR, CDR2 FQNEAQ (reference sequence). V was clipped by 6 bases and J by 1 base; unmatched bases: 4. The CDR3 runs to 15 residues.

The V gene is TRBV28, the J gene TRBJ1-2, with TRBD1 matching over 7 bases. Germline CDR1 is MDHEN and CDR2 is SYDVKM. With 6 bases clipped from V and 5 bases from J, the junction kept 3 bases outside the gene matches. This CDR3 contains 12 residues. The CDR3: CASRTQGYGYTF. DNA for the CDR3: TGTGCCAGCAGAACACAGGGGTATGGCTACACCTTC.

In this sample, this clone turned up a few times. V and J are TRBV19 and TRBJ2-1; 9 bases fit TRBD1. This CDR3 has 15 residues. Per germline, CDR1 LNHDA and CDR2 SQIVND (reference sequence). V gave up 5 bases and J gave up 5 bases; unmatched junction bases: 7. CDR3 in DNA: TGTGCCAGTAGTGCAGACAGGGGGTGGAACAATGAGCAGTTCTTC. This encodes CASSADRGWNNEQFF.

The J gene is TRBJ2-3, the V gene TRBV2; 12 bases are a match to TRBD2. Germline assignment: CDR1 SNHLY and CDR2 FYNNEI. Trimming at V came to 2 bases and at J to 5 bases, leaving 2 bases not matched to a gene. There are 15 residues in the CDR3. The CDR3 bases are TGTGCCAGCAGTGAACTAGCGGGGGGGAGAGATACGCAGTATTTT. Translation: CASSELAGGRDTQYF.

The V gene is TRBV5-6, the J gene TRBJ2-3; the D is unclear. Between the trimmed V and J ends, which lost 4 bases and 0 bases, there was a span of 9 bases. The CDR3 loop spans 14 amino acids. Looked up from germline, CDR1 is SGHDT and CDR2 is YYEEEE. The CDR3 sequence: CASSPPPSTDTQYF. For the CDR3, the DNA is TGTGCCAGCAGCCCTCCCCCTAGCACAGATACGCAGTATTTT.

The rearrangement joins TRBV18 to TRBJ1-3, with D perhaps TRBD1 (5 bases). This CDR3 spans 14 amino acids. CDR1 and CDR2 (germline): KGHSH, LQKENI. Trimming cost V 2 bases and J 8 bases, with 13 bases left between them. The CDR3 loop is CASSPGAPGDTIYF. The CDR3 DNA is TGTGCCAGCTCACCAGGGGCACCGGGAGACACCATATATTTT. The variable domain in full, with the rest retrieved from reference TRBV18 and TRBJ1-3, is NAGVMQNPRHLVRRRGQEARLRCSPMKGHSHVYWYRQLPEEGLKFMVYLQKENIIDESGMPKERFSAEFPKEGPSILRIQQVVRGDSAAYFCASSPGAPGDTIYFGEGSWLTVV.

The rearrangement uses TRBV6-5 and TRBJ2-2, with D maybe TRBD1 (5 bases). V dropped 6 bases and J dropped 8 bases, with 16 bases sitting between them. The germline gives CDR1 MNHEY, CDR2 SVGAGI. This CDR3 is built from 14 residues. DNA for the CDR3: TGTGCCAGCAGCTCAGCAGGGTATCGGGGGGAGCTGTTTTTT. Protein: CASSSAGYRGELFF.